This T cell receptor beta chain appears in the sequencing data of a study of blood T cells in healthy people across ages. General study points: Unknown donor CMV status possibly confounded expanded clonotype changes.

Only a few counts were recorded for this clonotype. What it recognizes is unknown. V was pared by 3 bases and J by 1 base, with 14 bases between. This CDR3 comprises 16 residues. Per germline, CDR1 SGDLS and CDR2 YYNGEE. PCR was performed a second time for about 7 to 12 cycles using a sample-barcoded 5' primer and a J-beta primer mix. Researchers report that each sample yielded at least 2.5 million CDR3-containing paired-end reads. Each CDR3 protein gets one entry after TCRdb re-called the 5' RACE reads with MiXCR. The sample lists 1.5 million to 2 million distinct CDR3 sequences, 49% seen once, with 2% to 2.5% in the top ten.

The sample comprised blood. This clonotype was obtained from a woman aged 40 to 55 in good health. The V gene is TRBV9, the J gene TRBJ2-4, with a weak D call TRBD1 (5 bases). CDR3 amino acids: CASSGRDDGAKNIQYF. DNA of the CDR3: TGTGCCAGCAGCGGCAGGGATGACGGGGCCAAAAACATTCAGTACTTC.